A selection of T cell receptor beta chains follows, all from one sample in a study of long-term antiretroviral therapy in people with HIV. Using immunoSEQ multiplex PCR, the repertoire was profiled, and TCRdb retains in-frame clones only, with some absent. The table lists approximately 35,000 clones, 94% of them singletons. The starting material was unsorted PBMCs, obtained 5.1 years after starting antiretroviral therapy. The receptors derive from a woman aged 45-65 years with HIV. Both conserved end residues are trimmed from each CDR3. A D gene is named only where the DNA matches it firmly. Expanded clones are given a class, and other clones once, few, many or no size at all.

>.|.|TRBV5-1|TRBJ1-1
ASSLLTDNTEAF
>.|.|TRBV19|TRBJ1-2
ASSQGTPKSYRGYT
>.|TRBD1|TRBV5-1|TRBJ2-4
ASSLGDREKNIQY
>.|.|TRBV10-3|TRBJ1-1
AISDFVDTEAF
>.|TRBD1|TRBV7-7|TRBJ2-5
ASSLTGTGGAETQY
>.|.|TRBV5-1|TRBJ1-1
ASSLSQGRNAEAF
>.|.|TRBV25-1|TRBJ1-3
ASSAGTGNTIY
>.|TRBD2|TRBV5-1|TRBJ2-1
ASSLGSSGGGNEQF
>.|TRBD2|TRBV29-1|TRBJ2-1
SVALSGGGEQF
>.|.|TRBV18|TRBJ2-3
ASSPPTGSTDTQY
>.|TRBD1|TRBV11-2|TRBJ1-1
ASSLGDSYTEAF
>.|.|TRBV7-2|TRBJ2-1
ASSLGAVYNEQF
>.|.|TRBV2|TRBJ1-1
ASSPSSSSEAF
>.|TRBD1|TRBV7-2|TRBJ1-3
ASSLTGGGNTIY
>few|.|TRBV30|TRBJ2-3
AWSGVTDTQY
>.|.|TRBV21-1|TRBJ2-7
ASMWRAGEQY
>.|.|TRBV5-1|TRBJ2-7
ASSSSSEQY
>once|TRBD2|TRBV7-2|TRBJ2-7
ASSLIAGDDYEQY
>.|.|TRBV4-1|TRBJ1-3
ASSQEGSGNTIY
>once|.|TRBV5-6|TRBJ1-1
ASSLAETGRLRGAF
>.|.|TRBV5-1|TRBJ1-3
ASSLEGLGNTIY
>.|.|TRBV5-5|TRBJ1-5
ASSILARNQPQH